These 21 T cell receptor beta chains were sequenced from one sample in a study of human T cells and chemical hapten exposure. Using its own MiXCR run on the RACE reads, TCRdb lists one record per CDR3 protein. Here the sample spans 210,000 or so distinct CDR3 sequences, about 25% being singletons. Described time point: patch test 3, about 24 weeks after DPC sensitization. Specified treatment: therapeutic diphenylcyclopropenone sensitization with weekly scalp DPC. The input for sequencing was whole blood, taken in connection with sensitization to the hapten diphenylcyclopropenone (DPC). These receptors were obtained from a woman in her 40s with alopecia areata. Some clones in this sample may be carry-over from other donors' samples.

J is TRBJ2-3 and V is TRBV9; D gene unclear. The CDR3 has 16 residues. V shed 1 base and J shed 2 bases, with 14 bases lying between them. Germline-derived CDR1 and CDR2 are SGDLS and YYNGEE. The CDR3 DNA sequence: TGTGCCAGCAGCGTACGGTTTCCCTCGGCCACAGATACGCAGTATTTT. Protein product: CASSVRFPSATDTQYF. Drawing the rest from reference TRBV9 and TRBJ2-3, the complete variable domain is DSGVTQTPKHLITATGQRVTLRCSPRSGDLSVYWYQQSLDQGLQFLIQYYNGEERAKGNILERFSAQQFPDLHSELNLSSLELGDSALYFCASSVRFPSATDTQYFGPGTRLTVL.

A remark on this clonotype: A much larger clone is a single base away; this may be a read error. This rearrangement joins TRBV6-1 to TRBJ2-2, with unresolved D. Germline CDR1 and CDR2: MNHNS and SASEGT. CDR3 size: 12 residues. V dropped 4 bases and J dropped 1 base, with 1 base sitting between them. Here the CDR3 reads CASSGNTGELFF. CDR3 DNA: TGTGCCAGCAGTGGGAACACCGGGGAGCTGTTTTTT.

The chain employs TRBV11-2 and TRBJ2-5; the D is unclear. The germline gives CDR1 SGHAT, CDR2 FQNNGV. Trimming pared 5 bases from V and 1 base from J, leaving 14 bases between. The CDR3 runs to 15 residues. CDR3 coding DNA: TGTGCCAGCAGCCCCCAAGGATACGCCCAAGAGACCCAGTACTTC. It translates to CASSPQGYAQETQYF. The entire variable domain, with the rest obtained from reference TRBV11-2 and TRBJ2-5, is as follows: EAGVAQSPRYKIIEKRQSVAFWCNPISGHATLYWYQQILGQGPKLLIQFQNNGVVDDSQLPKDRFSAERLKGVDSTLKIQPAKLEDSAVYLCASSPQGYAQETQYFGPGTRLLVL.

The chain carries TRBV7-2 and TRBJ2-7; 9 bases agree with TRBD2. Germline trimming cut 1 base from V and 7 bases from J; bases unmatched to any gene: 5. The CDR3 length is 14 residues. Germline V gene data show CDR1 as SGHTA and CDR2 as FQGNSA. The CDR3 is CASSLEGLAGEQYF. CDR3 nucleotides: TGTGCCAGCAGCTTAGAGGGGCTAGCGGGGGAGCAGTACTTC.

This clonotype was observed a few times. This sequence joins TRBV2 and TRBJ1-5; D remains unclear. V shed 5 bases and J shed 3 bases, with 8 bases lying between them. The germline V gene has CDR1 SNHLY and CDR2 FYNNEI. The CDR3 extends over 13 amino acids. This CDR3 is CASSYSTNQPQHF. CDR3 nucleotides: TGTGCCAGCAGTTACAGTACCAATCAGCCCCAGCATTTT.

This clonotype has a handful of counts. This chain links TRBV29-1 with TRBJ2-7; D might be TRBD2 (6 bases). The CDR3 extends over 12 amino acids. The ends were cut back, 3 bases at V and 6 bases at J, with 12 bases in the middle. The V gene's germline CDR1 is SQVTM and CDR2 ANQGSEA. The CDR3 loop is CSVEDGSGEQYF. The CDR3 nucleotides are TGCAGCGTTGAGGACGGGAGCGGCGAGCAGTACTTC.

This chain links TRBV7-9 with TRBJ1-1, with TRBD1 matching over 9 bases. V shed 5 bases and J 4 bases; nucleotides not matched to a gene: 8. This CDR3 comprises 15 residues. Germline-derived CDR1 and CDR2 are SEHNR and FQNEAQ (reference sequence). For the CDR3, the DNA is TGTGCCAGCAGCGGGAACAGGGGGCGACGCACTGAAGCTTTCTTT. This gives the protein CASSGNRGRRTEAFF.

The chain links TRBV20-1 to TRBJ1-6; D is ambiguous. This CDR3 spans 18 amino acids. The germline V and J ends were trimmed by 0 bases and 2 bases, with 17 bases remaining between them. Germline loops: CDR1 DFQATT, CDR2 SNEGSKA (reference sequence). CDR3 coding DNA: TGCAGTGCTAGAGATTGGATAAGGGTAGATCCCTATAATTCACCCCTCCACTTT. Amino acids: CSARDWIRVDPYNSPLHF.

This clonotype showed up just a few times. This sequence joins TRBV12-3 or TRBV12-4 and TRBJ1-4; TRBD1 is a possible D gene (6 bases). V lost 6 bases, J lost 7 bases, and 15 bases lay in between. The CDR3 totals 14 residues. CDR3 coding DNA: TGTGCCAGCAGACCGGACAGCCACTCTGAAAAACTGTTTTTT. This encodes CASRPDSHSEKLFF.

The rearrangement uses TRBV20-1 and TRBJ2-7; no reliable D call. The germline V gene has CDR1 DFQATT and CDR2 SNEGSKA (reference sequence). Trimming took off 5 bases at V and 3 bases at J, with 5 bases between the two ends. The CDR3 consists of 10 residues. Here the CDR3 DNA reads TGCAGTGCTGGAAGCTACGAGCAGTACTTC. Translating it yields CSAGSYEQYF.

This clonotype was seen only a few times. The chain links TRBV6-5 to TRBJ2-7; 7 bases match TRBD1. Germline values: CDR1 MNHEY, CDR2 SVGAGI. After removal of 7 bases from V and 6 bases from J, the junction contained 12 bases not matched to a gene. This CDR3 region has 14 residues. The CDR3 spells CASTYSQGRREQYF. CDR3 sequence (DNA): TGTGCCAGCACCTACTCACAGGGGCGCCGCGAGCAGTACTTC.

Points on this clonotype: Since no conserved phenylalanine or tryptophan closes the CDR3, a read error is the likely cause. The chain carries TRBV29-1 and TRBJ2-7; 7 bases are a match to TRBD1. V lost 5 bases, J lost 2 bases, and 6 bases stayed unmatched. From germline, CDR1 is SQVTM and CDR2 ANQGSEA. This CDR3 region has 13 residues. In DNA form, the CDR3 reads TGCAGCGTTAGTGGACAGGATACCTACGAGCAGTACTTA. It codes for CSVSGQDTYEQYL.

The rearrangement uses TRBV15 and TRBJ2-5; 7 bases are a match to TRBD1. Germline values: CDR1 LNHNV, CDR2 YYDKDF (reference sequence). J gave up 2 bases and V 5 bases, and 5 bases lay outside the gene matches. The CDR3 runs 14 residues. CDR3 coding DNA: TGTGCCACCAGCCCCCGGACAGGACAAGAGACCCAGTACTTC. This sequence encodes CATSPRTGQETQYF.

V gene TRBV20-1 combines with J gene TRBJ2-7; tentative D call: TRBD2 (5 bases). CDR3 length: 15 amino acids. Per the germline V gene, CDR1 is DFQATT and CDR2 is SNEGSKA (reference sequence). The V gene lost 4 bases and the J gene lost 1 base, with 17 bases spanning the gap. The CDR3 bases are TGCAGTGCTACCCCGAGGCAGCGGACGTCCTACGAGCAGTACTTC. Encoded protein: CSATPRQRTSYEQYF.

This chain uses TRBV5-1 with TRBJ1-6; 9 bases map to TRBD1. Germline-derived CDR1 and CDR2 are SGHRS and YFSETQ. The CDR3 is made up of 14 amino acids. The V and J ends lost 4 bases and 8 bases, in that order; junction bases with no gene match: 4. CDR3 loop: CASSIRDRDSPLHF. The DNA of the CDR3 is TGCGCCAGCAGCATCCGGGACAGGGATTCACCCCTCCACTTT.

The sample holds a few counts of this clonotype. The rearrangement links TRBV29-1 to TRBJ2-1; no definite D call. The CDR3 consists of 16 residues. Trimming removed 4 bases at V and 4 bases at J, with 20 bases between. Looked up from germline, CDR1 is SQVTM and CDR2 is ANQGSEA. CDR3 in amino acids: CSVVSPLQGIYNEQFF. CDR3 nucleotides: TGCAGCGTTGTATCCCCCCTACAAGGCATATACAATGAGCAGTTCTTC.

Only a few counts were recorded for this clonotype. The V gene is TRBV4-2, the J gene TRBJ2-6; no definite D call. This CDR3 has 16 amino acids. V lost 0 bases to trimming and J lost 2 bases, with 8 bases between them. CDR1 is LGHNA, CDR2 YNFKEQ, per germline. The CDR3 loop is CASSQDRRPGANVLTF. CDR3 bases: TGTGCCAGCAGCCAAGATCGGCGCCCTGGGGCCAACGTCCTGACTTTC.

This clonotype was counted a few times. The J gene is TRBJ2-2, the V gene TRBV9, with 8 bases that match TRBD2. J was trimmed by 7 bases and V by 7 bases; bases with no gene match: 6. CDR3 length equals 13 residues. Germline CDR1 SGDLS, CDR2 YYNGEE. DNA of the CDR3: TGTGCCAGCGGTCTAGCGGGTAACGGGGAGCTGTTTTTT. The encoded protein is CASGLAGNGELFF.

This clonotype occurred a few times. This chain connects TRBV12-3 or TRBV12-4 to TRBJ1-2; 12 bases line up with TRBD1. The trim removed 3 bases at V and 4 bases at J, leaving 12 bases unmatched. The CDR3 extends over 18 amino acids. CDR3 DNA: TGTGCCAGCAGTTTGCAGGGACAGGGGGCCAGGCGGGGCTATGGCTACACCTTC. This translates into CASSLQGQGARRGYGYTF.

This clonotype was seen more than once but under ten times. J is TRBJ2-1 and V is TRBV6-4; TRBD2 agrees at 11 bases. CDR1 MRHNA and CDR2 SNTAGT come from the germline V gene. The length of the CDR3 is 12 residues. The trim removed 8 bases at V and 12 bases at J, leaving 6 bases unmatched. The CDR3 DNA reads as TGTGCCAGCTCCGGGACTAGCGGACGGCAGTTCTTC. Amino acid sequence: CASSGTSGRQFF.

This clonotype has more than one count but fewer than ten. This chain joins TRBV10-3 and TRBJ2-1; 11 bases are a match to TRBD2. The J segment lost 0 bases and the V segment lost 7 bases, leaving 8 bases of the junction unmatched. This CDR3 has 17 residues. CDR1 is ENHRY, CDR2 SYGVKD, per germline. CDR3 DNA sequence: TGTGCCATCAAAACTAGCGGGAGTGAGAGCTCCTACAATGAGCAGTTCTTC. Its translation: CAIKTSGSESSYNEQFF.